A single sample is the source of the 14 T cell receptor beta chains below, sequenced in a study of blood T cell repertoires in COVID-19 (TCRdb year 2020). Libraries were made using the immunoSEQ multiplex PCR assay. The immuneACCESS repertoire file appears here via TCRdb, limited to in-frame rearrangements. These files lack a portion of the clones; in checked studies, under half of the deficit traces to unresolved V genes, and the cause of the others is not known. The sample records 150,000 or so clones, approximately 80% of which are singletons. The ten largest account for more than 4.5% of the sample. Sequenced material: PBMCs or T cells enriched from blood (not recorded which). Source of these receptors: a man between 65 and 85 years old who had been exposed to COVID-19.

V gene TRBV12-3 or TRBV12-4 combines with J gene TRBJ1-2; D gene uncertain. V lost 1 base and J 3 bases, leaving 6 bases between the germline ends. CDR3 length: 13 residues. CDR3 nucleotide sequence: TGTGCCAGCAGTTTAGGAGGCTACTATGGCTACACCTTC. It codes for CASSLGGYYGYTF.

This rearrangement joins TRBV27 to TRBJ1-1; no clear D. This CDR3 is 13 amino acids long. Germline V CDR1 and CDR2: MNHEY, SMNVEV (reference sequence). Trimming shortened V by 3 bases and J by 2 bases, and 7 bases separated the two germline ends. The CDR3 spells CASSFAENTEAFF. The CDR3 bases are TGTGCCAGCAGTTTCGCAGAAAACACTGAAGCTTTCTTT.

The rearrangement uses TRBV3-1 (or the pseudogene TRBV3-2) and TRBJ2-1; 11 nucleotides align to TRBD2. This CDR3 region has 15 residues. Germline values: CDR1 LGHDT, CDR2 YNNKEL (reference sequence). With 4 bases clipped from V and 3 bases from J, the junction kept 2 bases outside the gene matches. CDR3 region: CASSRLAGGYNEQFF. In nucleotides, the CDR3 is TGTGCCAGCAGCCGGCTAGCGGGAGGCTACAATGAGCAGTTCTTC.

DNA for the CDR3: TGTGCCAGTAGTATGGGACTAGCGGGAGGCCAGGAGACCCAGTACTTC. This translates into CASSMGLAGGQETQYF. The genes are TRBV19 and TRBJ2-5, with TRBD2 matching over 15 bases. CDR1 and CDR2 (germline): LNHDA, SQIVND (reference sequence). CDR3 size: 16 residues. V shed 3 bases and J 5 bases; nucleotides not matched to a gene: 4.

Only one count was recorded for this clone. The chain links TRBV12-3 or TRBV12-4 to TRBJ1-1; D is unclear. The CDR3 covers 13 residues. Between the trimmed V and J ends, which lost 6 bases and 1 base, there was a span of 9 bases. CDR3 bases: TGTGCCAGCAGCCCTGGCGGGAACACTGAAGCTTTCTTT. It yields the protein CASSPGGNTEAFF.

This sequence joins TRBV6-2 or TRBV6-3 and TRBJ2-1; TRBD2 matches 12 bases. The CDR3 consists of 15 residues. Germline assignment: CDR1 MNHEY and CDR2 SVGEGT. V was clipped by 6 bases and J by 9 bases; unmatched bases: 9. The CDR3 region is CASSPTSGSVGEQFF. CDR3 DNA: TGTGCCAGCAGCCCGACTAGCGGGAGCGTGGGTGAGCAGTTCTTC.

This chain joins TRBV28 and TRBJ1-4, with 7 bases identical to TRBD1. From germline, CDR1 is MDHEN and CDR2 SYDVKM. This CDR3 has 15 amino acids. V shed 3 bases and J 5 bases; nucleotides not matched to a gene: 6. CDR3 protein: CASSLQGGRNEKLFF. DNA of the CDR3: TGTGCCAGCAGTTTGCAAGGGGGCCGCAATGAAAAACTGTTTTTT.

This chain joins TRBV5-4 and TRBJ1-2; D remains ambiguous. The CDR3 totals 14 residues. Germline CDR1 SGHNT, CDR2 YYREEE (reference sequence). Trimming pared 2 bases from V and 3 bases from J, leaving 11 bases between. In DNA, the CDR3 is TGTGCCAGCAGCTTCGGGGATCGGGACTATGGCTACACCTTC. Protein product: CASSFGDRDYGYTF.

V usage is TRBV6-4 and J usage is TRBJ2-1, with 12 bases fitting TRBD2. CDR1 is MRHNA, CDR2 SNTAGT, per germline. The length of the CDR3 is 16 residues. V was pared by 0 bases and J by 4 bases, with 1 base of the junction left unmatched. The CDR3 coding sequence is TGTGCCAGCAGTGACTCGGGACTAGCGGGTTACAATGAGCAGTTCTTC. This encodes CASSDSGLAGYNEQFF.

The V and J genes are TRBV27 and TRBJ2-2; D uncertain. Deletions cut 8 bases from V and 1 base from J, with 8 bases between. Germline assignment: CDR1 MNHEY and CDR2 SMNVEV (reference sequence). The CDR3 sequence is 13 residues long. CDR3 loop: CASAQRNTGELFF. The CDR3 nucleotides are TGTGCCAGCGCACAGAGGAACACCGGGGAGCTGTTTTTT.

The CDR3 spells CASSQGDHQPQHF. The CDR3 DNA follows: TGCGCCAGCAGCCAAGGAGATCATCAGCCCCAGCATTTT. The genes are TRBV4-3 and TRBJ1-5, with D uncertain. Trimming cost V 1 base and J 5 bases, with 6 bases left between them. CDR3 length: 13 residues. In germline, CDR1 is LGHNA, CDR2 YSLEER.

The rearrangement uses TRBV6-2 or TRBV6-3 and TRBJ2-2, with TRBD2 as a possible D gene (6 bases). This CDR3 has 17 amino acids. Trimming removed 3 bases at V and 5 bases at J, with 19 bases between. Germline-derived CDR1 and CDR2 are MNHEY and SVGEGT. For the CDR3, the DNA is TGTGCCAGCAGTTATCGGTCCGGGGGAGTAGGAACCGGGGAGCTGTTTTTT. It specifies CASSYRSGGVGTGELFF.

V is TRBV5-1 and J is TRBJ1-2; a possible D gene is TRBD1 (6 bases). V lost 7 bases to trimming and J lost 4 bases, with 29 bases between them. CDR3 length equals 18 residues. Germline V gene lookup returns CDR1 SGHRS and CDR2 YFSETQ. CDR3 coding DNA: TGCGCCAGCCGACCCAACCTTATGGACAGCCCGGCCGTCTATGGCTACACCTTC. Translating it yields CASRPNLMDSPAVYGYTF.

The rearrangement joins TRBV19 to TRBJ1-1; D call uncertain. The CDR3 is 12 amino acids. The germline CDR1 and CDR2 sequences are LNHDA and SQIVND (reference sequence). V lost 8 bases, J lost 11 bases, and 18 bases lay in between. The CDR3 DNA reads TGTGCCAGTCGGAATTTGCCTCGAGGCGCTTTCTTT. This encodes CASRNLPRGAFF.